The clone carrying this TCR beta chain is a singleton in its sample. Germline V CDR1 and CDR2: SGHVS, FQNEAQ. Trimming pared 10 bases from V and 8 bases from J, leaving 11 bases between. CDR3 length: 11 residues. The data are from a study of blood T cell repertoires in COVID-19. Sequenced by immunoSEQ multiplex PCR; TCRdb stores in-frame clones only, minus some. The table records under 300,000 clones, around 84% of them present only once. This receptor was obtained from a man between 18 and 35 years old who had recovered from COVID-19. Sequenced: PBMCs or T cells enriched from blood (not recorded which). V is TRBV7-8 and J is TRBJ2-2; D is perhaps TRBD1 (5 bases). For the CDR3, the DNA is TGTGCCACTTTAGGGGTTGGGGAGCTGTTTTTT. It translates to CATLGVGELFF.